The clone carrying this T cell receptor beta chain was picked up a small number of times. Primed by a sample-barcoded 5' primer and a J-beta primer mix, a second PCR proceeded for about 6 to 12 cycles. In TCRdb, the 5' RACE reads were re-called with MiXCR into one record per CDR3 protein. The table has fewer than 900,000 distinct CDR3 sequences, around 45% seen once. This record belongs to a study of blood T cells in healthy people across ages. As for the study in general: Per two T cells, about one barcoded beta molecule was captured through template switching.

The germline V gene encodes CDR1 ENHRY and CDR2 SYGVKD. This CDR3 comprises 15 residues. With 6 bases removed from V and 0 bases from J, the gap between germline ends came to 9 bases. V and J are TRBV10-3 and TRBJ2-6; no definite D call. The TCR sequence derives from a woman in her sixties or seventies in good health. Sequencing used blood. This CDR3 is CAIRWTDSGANVLTF. Here the CDR3 DNA reads TGTGCCATCAGGTGGACGGACTCTGGGGCCAACGTCCTGACTTTC.